Listed below are T cell receptor beta chains from one sample, sequenced in a study of vaccination and CD4 T cells after COVID-19. No antigens are known for them. Each CDR3 protein is one row after TCRdb ran MiXCR on the PCR reads. The table has about 9,600 distinct CDR3 sequences, about 25% seen once. This specimen consisted of CD4+ T cells from blood, cultured in vitro, obtained after SARS-CoV-2 vaccination. The receptor source for this set is a human donor who had recovered from COVID-19. Both conserved end residues are trimmed from each CDR3.

v_call,j_call,cdr3_aa
TRBV7-9,TRBJ2-7,ASSYGLEGAYEQY
TRBV6-2/TRBV6-3,TRBJ1-5,ASSYSAGSQPQH
TRBV6-1,TRBJ2-5,ASSLNRAGETQY
TRBV15,TRBJ2-7,ATSRVGTGKISGAYEQY
TRBV19,TRBJ2-7,ASQAFRESHEQY
TRBV7-8,TRBJ2-7,ASSPARTVNYEQY
TRBV6-5,TRBJ2-7,ASSYGGSYEQY
TRBV11-2,TRBJ1-2,ASSNLGSGLEENT
TRBV10-1,TRBJ1-6,ASSGGGNGSPLH
TRBV5-6,TRBJ1-5,ASSLQGVNQPQH
TRBV7-2,TRBJ1-2,ASSPTLAGGYT
TRBV28,TRBJ1-2,ASSLAPNRGGGYT
TRBV14,TRBJ2-3,ASSHEPRAGLGDTQY
TRBV10-3,TRBJ2-3,AISDRQGRGDTQY
TRBV5-1,TRBJ2-5,ASSSPPGAQETQY
TRBV6-2/TRBV6-3,TRBJ2-7,ASSYSEFPSSYEQY
TRBV28,TRBJ1-5,ASSFGVVNNQPQH
TRBV24-1,TRBJ2-2,ATSDLTGDSTGELF
TRBV25-1,TRBJ2-6,ASPRAGANVLT
TRBV6-1,TRBJ1-5,ASRRGPQQPQH
TRBV6-5,TRBJ1-2,ASSSLAGPTPGYT
TRBV9,TRBJ2-5,ASSVIPQTSGKETQY
TRBV19,TRBJ2-3,ASRIVLFGTGGTDTQY
TRBV20-1,TRBJ2-1,STGFTYNEQF
TRBV7-2,TRBJ1-1,ASSFDLLGNTEAF
TRBV20-1,TRBJ2-1,SARVERGSLNEQF
TRBV6-1,TRBJ1-5,ASGSPGPLNQPQH
TRBV18,TRBJ2-1,ASSTTSGRLNNEQF
TRBV7-8,TRBJ2-3,ASSPTGRTDTQY
TRBV19,TRBJ2-7,ASTPPGGSVQY
TRBV6-5,TRBJ1-2,ASSFQGAVGYT
TRBV20-1,TRBJ1-2,SARDGGWDRTYGYT
TRBV7-3,TRBJ2-7,ASSLTPGVGEQY
TRBV6-1,TRBJ2-5,ASSPRSGGVYRETQY